This note documents a single T cell receptor beta chain sequence. Antigen specificity is unknown. Control samples were healthy donors' buffy coats. The V segment lost 3 bases and the J segment 6 bases; nucleotides outside the gene matches: 9. The CDR3 contains 16 residues. From germline, CDR1 is SGHTA and CDR2 FQGNSA. The data were taken from a study of STAT5B mutations in CD4+ large granular lymphocyte leukemia. Findings of the study overall: Compared with healthy controls (2/35), patient top clones favored TRBV06 (8/27). Without HLA matching, higher CD4+ than CD8+ T-LGLL clonality could reflect small sample size.

Source study methods: Lowest detectable productive clonotype frequency was 2.59 x 10-5. Only in-frame clones appear in the TCRdb table, and some are missing; sequencing was by immunoSEQ multiplex PCR. The V and J calls and clone size were taken over from that table, and D and trimming were inferred from the DNA. The table lists tens of thousands of clones, around 80% of them singletons. The specimen sequenced was CD4+ T cells from blood buffy coats. The clonotype originates from a human donor in good health. The chain uses TRBV7-2 and TRBJ2-2; 8 bases are a match to TRBD2. The CDR3 loop is CASSLKKSGSPGELFF. CDR3 bases: TGTGCCAGCAGCTTGAAAAAAAGCGGGAGTCCCGGGGAGCTGTTTTTT.